This entry concerns a single T cell receptor (beta chain). No cognate antigen has been identified for it. This sample is part of a study of cytomegalovirus exposure and HLA in healthy donors (dated by TCRdb to about 2017). For context, the study as a whole: An earlier analysis of several hundred of the donors reported 276 Gb of sequence data and roughly 120 million unique TCR beta sequences obtained from roughly 170 million T cells. In a later analysis, previously published TCR beta repertoires from several hundred donors were re-analyzed and high-resolution HLA genotyping was added so that TCR occurrence patterns could be studied. The study aimed to test whether signatures of past pathogen exposure could be identified by cataloging public T cell receptors. Rather than drawing on any new phenotypic data, the later analysis identified candidate immune exposures from TCR beta sequences and the way those sequences occurred across donors. Typing coverage varied by locus: roughly 629-630 donors for A, B, C, DRB1 and DQB1; 522 for DQA1; nearly 610 for DPA1; approximately 450 for DPB1. The T cell repertoires of 666 subjects were profiled by immunosequencing and related to cytomegalovirus serostatus. A later genetic analysis took genome-wide SNP genotypes for about 65% of the roughly 670 donors and used that subset as a discovery cohort. Several DR-DQ haplotypes were handled as single units for association and clustering, since linkage in the cohort was strong. In an earlier analysis of 500 to 650 of the donors, high-throughput TCR beta sequencing was used to judge whether each TCR beta V gene segment behaved as functional or pseudogenic. Across under 500 genotyped donors of the cohort, an average of about 240,000 unique TCR beta nucleotide sequences per donor were sequenced, and around 19% of those sequences were non-productive. Both class I and class II loci were covered by HLA typing, at four-digit resolution. About 300 gigabases of sequencing data and some 85 million unique TCR sequences were included in an early release covering 550 to 800 HLA-typed donors. High-throughput TCR immunosequencing, statistical association of individual TCRs with disease status, and machine learning were combined to predict cytomegalovirus infection status. All discovery cohort repertoires had been generated on a single sequencing platform. Donor age, sex, ethnicity and CMV serostatus were compiled alongside the repertoire data. In addition to the first cohort of 666 subjects, a separate validation cohort of 130 or so different subjects was used. The genetic ancestry cluster associated with self-reported Caucasian donors included about four fifths of the roughly 400 genotyped donors. What the work shows at the level of the full study, not this receptor alone: In a later analysis, some 18,000 TCR beta sequences were associated with specific HLA alleles at a false discovery rate of 0.05. According to the authors, the approach could potentially be generalized to other disease states and immunological phenotypes. A further reported finding was that TCR beta sequences accurately predicted the HLA-A and HLA-B alleles for most subjects in the first cohort. An earlier analysis of around 500 of the donors showed that most TCR beta V segments appeared in productive rearrangements either about 90% or about 30% of the time, which broadly matched IMGT annotations. Because HLA typing was unavailable for some donors at each locus, only the typed subset was used in association tests. In a later analysis, HLA-associated TCR beta chains were found to be more clonally expanded and to have lower generation probabilities than equally common non-associated chains. Because counts were too low, under 20 rarely observed V segments, including chromosome 9 orphons, were left out of the earlier analysis of approximately 580 of the donors. The study listed 150 to 200 TCR beta chains as associated with cytomegalovirus. Presence/absence analyses assumed roughly uniform sequencing depth across donors, an assumption that may not hold. In a later analysis, TCR association rates were found to vary across HLA loci, with the most associated TCRs seen for DRB1 alleles and the fewest for HLA-C alleles. Strong co-occurrence of HLA alleles, especially DR and DQ, made assigning TCR associations to individual alleles difficult. For the cohort, immune exposure information was limited to CMV serostatus. Compared with the roughly 670-donor mean, donors in an Asian-associated ancestry cluster had fewer N-insertions in productive TCRs, according to a later genetic analysis. The classifier was reported to diagnose cytomegalovirus status with high specificity and sensitivity in both the original and validation cohorts. Correlated functional status among segregating V segments might reflect linkage disequilibrium, but an unknown experimental factor could not be ruled out. A group of highly shared sequence variants was considered likely to be a technical artifact of the sequencing pipeline. The cohort was sequenced for TCR beta chains only, and without alpha or paired-chain data the features that could be detected were limited. An association between a missense DCLRE1C variant and V-gene and J-gene trimming of TCR beta chains was found in a later genetic analysis and replicated in an independent cohort. Several of the top co-occurrence clusters appeared to be linked to parvovirus B19, influenza, CMV and Epstein-Barr virus, according to a later analysis. The 87-base-pair reads could not distinguish some IMGT-functional V segments, including TRBV6-2 and TRBV6-3, so those segments were excluded. Most TCR sequences were observed very rarely across donors, whereas some public TCRs were present in many individuals. In vitro tests confirmed that a few of the cytomegalovirus-associated TCR beta chains recognize cytomegalovirus antigens. A later analysis found that most CMV-associated TCR beta chains appeared HLA-restricted, with HLA associations seemingly driven largely by CMV exposure.

The cohort was made up of approximately 670 healthy bone marrow donors. Cohort members were all nominally healthy when sampled, although unrecorded immune exposures were likely present. The donor was CMV seronegative and was included in the group of 352 seronegative cohort members. Every donor gave a peripheral blood sample, and the peripheral blood mononuclear cells from that sample were used for TCR beta sequencing. The Qiagen DNeasy Blood Extraction Kit was used to extract genomic DNA from the blood cell samples. Library method: the immunoSEQ multiplex PCR assay. For the multiplex PCR, a mixture combining 60 forward primers for TCR Vbeta segments and 13 reverse primers for TCR Jbeta segments was used. A multiplex PCR assay on genomic DNA amplified the CDR3 region of rearranged TCR beta genes. On the Illumina HiSeq System, the amplified TCR beta libraries were sequenced as 87-base-pair reads. Per the authors' processing: A later analysis counted around 72 million unique TCR beta chains across the 550 to 750 repertoires, and roughly 9.9 million of these chains were shared by at least two donors. Raw reads were error-corrected and collapsed into unique sequences by a nearest-neighbor algorithm in which closely related sequences were merged to remove PCR and sequencing errors. V, D and J gene segments were assigned by aligning CDR3 sequences to IMGT reference sequences. For a sequence to be retained, a match of at least six nucleotides was required to both a V gene segment and a J gene segment. A rearrangement was called productive if the CDR3 had no stop codons and remained in frame with V and J, and every other rearrangement was called non-productive. CDR3 was defined according to IMGT convention as the region running from the second conserved V-encoded cysteine to the conserved J-encoded phenylalanine. In an earlier analysis of around 570 of the donors, sequences lacking an unambiguous match to a single V gene segment were excluded. An earlier analysis of 500 to 600 of the donors classified V segments as functional when productive rearrangements were above 56.7% and as segregating when the standard deviation between donors was above 5%. A statistical classification framework was developed to diagnose cytomegalovirus status using the catalog of TCR beta chain sequences. In a later analysis, V and J genes were assigned by comparing TCR nucleotide sequences against IMGT/GENE-DB human TR gene sequences. A later analysis assigned CDR3 sequences and most-parsimonious VDJ recombination scenarios with the TCRdist pipeline. A later analysis defined each TCR beta chain by its CDR3 amino acid sequence plus V-gene family, and excluded reads lacking a unique V-gene family. A later analysis removed 500 to 650 highly shared, low-generation-probability nucleotide sequences to deal with suspected cross-contamination and a sequencing artifact. For each public chain, a later analysis derived a clonal expansion index from normalized ranks of inferred template counts within each repertoire. In a later analysis, generation probabilities were computed using a VDJ recombination model fitted to out-of-frame rearrangements, and the results were checked against IGoR. In a later analysis, TCR-TCR, TCR-HLA and TCR-CMV co-occurrence was scored with hypergeometric tests, and a repertoire-size bias correction was applied to TCR pairs. A later analysis estimated false discovery rates by permuting HLA or CMV assignments 20 times. In a later analysis, co-occurring TCRs were grouped using DBSCAN, and TCRdist sequence similarity was added for clustering within HLA-allele-positive subsets. Repertoires with fewer than 30,000 or more than 120,000 public chains, plus five repertoires with anomalous nucleotide sharing, were excluded from co-occurrence clustering. Not all clones reach the TCRdb copy of this immuneACCESS table, which keeps in-frame sequences only. Checked studies attribute under half of the gap to unresolved V genes and leave the rest unexplained. Clone size and the V and J calls come from that table; the DNA yielded D and trimming. This specimen's table enumerates 100,000 to 150,000 clones. The ten largest clonotypes hold under 3.5% of the sample.

Looking up the germline V gene yields CDR1 KGHSH and CDR2 LQKENI. The cysteine opens and the phenylalanine closes a CDR3 of 14 amino acids. CDR3 DNA is the only sequence kept; it has 42 bases, read in frame from the first base. V and J lose 0 bases and 3 bases, and a span of 9 bases separates them. The source material was PBMCs. The receptor's source is a man aged 30 to 39 in good health and CMV-seronegative. Rearrangement joined TRBV18 to TRBJ2-7, with an unclear D gene assignment. The CDR3 loop reads CASSPPVPGYEQYF. The DNA reads TGTGCCAGCTCACCACCGGTCCCAGGCTACGAGCAGTACTTC.